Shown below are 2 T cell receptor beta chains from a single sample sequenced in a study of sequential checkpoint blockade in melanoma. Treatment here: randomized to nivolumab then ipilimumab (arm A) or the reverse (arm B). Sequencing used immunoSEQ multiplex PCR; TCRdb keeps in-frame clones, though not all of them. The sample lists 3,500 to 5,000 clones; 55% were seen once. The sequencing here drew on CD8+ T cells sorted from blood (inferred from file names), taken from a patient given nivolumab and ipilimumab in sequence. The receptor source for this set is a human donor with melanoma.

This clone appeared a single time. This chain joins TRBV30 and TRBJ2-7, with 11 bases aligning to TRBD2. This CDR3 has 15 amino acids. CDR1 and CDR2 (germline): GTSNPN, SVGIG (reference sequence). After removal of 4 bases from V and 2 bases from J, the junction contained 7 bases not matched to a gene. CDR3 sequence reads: CAWNEGTSGTYEQYF. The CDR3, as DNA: TGTGCCTGGAATGAGGGGACTAGCGGAACCTACGAGCAGTACTTC.

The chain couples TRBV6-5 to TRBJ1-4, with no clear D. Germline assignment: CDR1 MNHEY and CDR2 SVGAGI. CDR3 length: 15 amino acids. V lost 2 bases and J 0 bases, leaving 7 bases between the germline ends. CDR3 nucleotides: TGTGCCAGCAGTTACGAGGGCGCAACTAATGAAAAACTGTTTTTT. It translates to CASSYEGATNEKLFF.